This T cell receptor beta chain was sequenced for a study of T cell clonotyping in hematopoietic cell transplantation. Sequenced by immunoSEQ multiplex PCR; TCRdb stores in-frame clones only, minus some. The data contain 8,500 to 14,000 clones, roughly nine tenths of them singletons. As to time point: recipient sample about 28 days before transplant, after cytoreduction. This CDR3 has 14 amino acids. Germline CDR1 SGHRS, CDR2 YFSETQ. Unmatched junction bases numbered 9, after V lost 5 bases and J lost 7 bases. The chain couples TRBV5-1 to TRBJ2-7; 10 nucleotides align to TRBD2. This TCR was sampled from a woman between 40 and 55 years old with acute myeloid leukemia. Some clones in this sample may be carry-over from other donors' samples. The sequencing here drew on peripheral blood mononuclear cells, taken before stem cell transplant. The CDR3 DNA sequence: TGCGCCAGCAGTTGGACTAGCGGTGTGTGGGAGCAGTACTTC. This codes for CASSWTSGVWEQYF.